This TCR beta chain derives from a study of blood T cell repertoires in COVID-19. In the study overall: Samples came from the United States, Italy and Spain, spanning acute and convalescent COVID-19. Nucleic acid was either cDNA or gDNA, and it came from T cells, B-cell-depleted T cells, or PBMCs.

Enrolled during active infection, Seattle patients were then followed longitudinally. In the original workflow: Reference gene primer amplification gave estimated nucleated cell counts. Clones were sequenced by immunoSEQ multiplex PCR, and TCRdb holds only the in-frame ones, with some missing. V and J calls and clone size are given by that table; D and trimming were obtained from the DNA. The table includes about 310,000 clones, 90% detected once. This CDR3 is 14 amino acids long. The germline CDR1 and CDR2 sequences are MNHEY and SVGAGI. V trimming: 10 bases; J trimming: 7 bases; junction bases outside the gene matches: 12.

V gene TRBV6-5 combines with J gene TRBJ1-5; 8 bases are a match to TRBD1. The origin of this receptor is a middle-aged woman with COVID-19, enrolled during active disease. Sample: peripheral blood. This chain's CDR3 is CATASGGAWQPQHF. The CDR3 DNA reads TGTGCCACGGCTTCAGGGGGCGCTTGGCAGCCCCAGCATTTT.